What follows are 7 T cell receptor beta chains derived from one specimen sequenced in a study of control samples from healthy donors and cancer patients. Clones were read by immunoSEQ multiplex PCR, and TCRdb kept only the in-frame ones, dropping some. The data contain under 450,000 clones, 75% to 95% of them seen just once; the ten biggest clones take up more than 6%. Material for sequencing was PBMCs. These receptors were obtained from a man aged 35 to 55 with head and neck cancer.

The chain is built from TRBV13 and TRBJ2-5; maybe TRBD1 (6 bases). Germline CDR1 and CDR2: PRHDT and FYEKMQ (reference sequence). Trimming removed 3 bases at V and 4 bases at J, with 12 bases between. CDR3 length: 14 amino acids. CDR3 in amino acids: CASSFKTRGETQYF. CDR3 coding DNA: TGTGCCAGCAGCTTCAAAACCAGGGGAGAGACCCAGTACTTC. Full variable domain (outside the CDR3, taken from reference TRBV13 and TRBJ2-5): AAGVIQSPRHLIKEKRETATLKCYPIPRHDTVYWYQQGPGQDPQFLISFYEKMQSDKGSIPDRFSAQQFSDYHSELNMSSLELGDSALYFCASSFKTRGETQYFGPGTRLLVL.

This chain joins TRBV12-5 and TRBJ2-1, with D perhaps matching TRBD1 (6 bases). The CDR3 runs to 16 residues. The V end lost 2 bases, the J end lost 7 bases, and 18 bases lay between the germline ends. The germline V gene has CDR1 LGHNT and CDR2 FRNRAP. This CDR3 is CASGLPPQQGRNEQFF. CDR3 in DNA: TGTGCTAGTGGTTTGCCCCCTCAACAGGGACGAAATGAGCAGTTCTTC.

The CDR3, as DNA: TGTGCCTGGTGTGCCGGGACAGGGGGCTTCAACGAGCAGTACTTC. It translates to CAWCAGTGGFNEQYF. V is TRBV30 and J is TRBJ2-7; 12 bases are shared with TRBD1. Trimming cost V 5 bases and J 5 bases; bases outside gene matches: 10. The CDR3 loop spans 15 amino acids. Germline V CDR1 and CDR2: GTSNPN, SVGIG (reference sequence). Together with reference TRBV30 and TRBJ2-7, the CDR3 gives the full variable domain: SQTIHQWPATLVQPVGSPLSLECTVEGTSNPNLYWYRQAAGRGLQLLFYSVGIGQISSEVPQNLSASRPQDRQFILSSKKLLLSDSGFYLCAWCAGTGGFNEQYFGPGTRLTVT.

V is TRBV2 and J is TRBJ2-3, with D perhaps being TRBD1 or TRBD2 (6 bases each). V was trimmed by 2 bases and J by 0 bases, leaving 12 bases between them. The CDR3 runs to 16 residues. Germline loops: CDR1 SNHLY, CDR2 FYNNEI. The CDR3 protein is CASSEWGDTSTDTQYF. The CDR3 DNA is TGTGCCAGCAGTGAATGGGGGGACACAAGCACAGATACGCAGTATTTT. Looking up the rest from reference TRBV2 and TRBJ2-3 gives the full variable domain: EPEVTQTPSHQVTQMGQEVILRCVPISNHLYFYWYRQILGQKVEFLVSFYNNEISEKSEIFDDQFSVERPDGSNFTLKIRSTKLEDSAMYFCASSEWGDTSTDTQYFGPGTRLTVL.

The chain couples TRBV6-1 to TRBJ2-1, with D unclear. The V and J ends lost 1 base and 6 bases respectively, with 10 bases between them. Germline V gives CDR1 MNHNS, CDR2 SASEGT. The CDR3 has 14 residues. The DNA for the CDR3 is TGTGCCAGCAGTGAAGGAGTGAGCCCCAATGAGCAGTTCTTC. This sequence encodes CASSEGVSPNEQFF.

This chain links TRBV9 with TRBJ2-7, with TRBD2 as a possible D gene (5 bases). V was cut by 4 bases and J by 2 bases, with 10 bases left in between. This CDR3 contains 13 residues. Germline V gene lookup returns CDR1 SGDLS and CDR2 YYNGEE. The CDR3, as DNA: TGTGCCAGCAGCCCTTCCGGGACCTACGAGCAGTACTTC. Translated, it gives CASSPSGTYEQYF.

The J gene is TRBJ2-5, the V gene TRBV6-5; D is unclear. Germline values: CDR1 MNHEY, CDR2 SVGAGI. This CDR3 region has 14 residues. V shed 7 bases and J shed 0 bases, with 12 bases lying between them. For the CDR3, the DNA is TGTGCCAGCATCCCCAGGCGAAACCAAGAGACCCAGTACTTC. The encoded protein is CASIPRRNQETQYF.